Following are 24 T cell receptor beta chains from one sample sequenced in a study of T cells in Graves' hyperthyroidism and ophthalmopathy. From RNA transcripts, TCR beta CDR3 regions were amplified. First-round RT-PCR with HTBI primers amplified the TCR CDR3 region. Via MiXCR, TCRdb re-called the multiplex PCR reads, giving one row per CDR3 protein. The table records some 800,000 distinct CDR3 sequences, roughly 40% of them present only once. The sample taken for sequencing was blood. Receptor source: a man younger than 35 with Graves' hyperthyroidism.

The CDR3 loop reads CSAMGRRALYEQYF. In DNA, the CDR3 is TGCAGTGCTATGGGTAGACGAGCTCTCTACGAGCAGTACTTC. The chain has TRBV20-1 and TRBJ2-7; the D is unclear. CDR1 DFQATT and CDR2 SNEGSKA come from the germline V gene (reference sequence). The CDR3 length is 14 residues. V lost 4 bases, J lost 3 bases, and 16 bases lay in between.

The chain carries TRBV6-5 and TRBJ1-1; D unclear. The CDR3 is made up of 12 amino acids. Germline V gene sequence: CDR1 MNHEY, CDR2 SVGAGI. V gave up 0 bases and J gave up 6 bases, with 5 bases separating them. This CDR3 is CASSYSTSEAFF. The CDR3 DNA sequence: TGTGCCAGCAGTTACTCGACATCTGAAGCTTTCTTT.

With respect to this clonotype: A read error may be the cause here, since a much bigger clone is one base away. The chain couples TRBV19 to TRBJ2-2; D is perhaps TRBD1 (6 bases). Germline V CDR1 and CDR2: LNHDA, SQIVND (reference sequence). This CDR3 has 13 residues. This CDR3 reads CASKAGAVGELLF. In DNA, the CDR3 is TGTGCCAGTAAAGCAGGGGCGGTCGGGGAGCTGCTTTTT.

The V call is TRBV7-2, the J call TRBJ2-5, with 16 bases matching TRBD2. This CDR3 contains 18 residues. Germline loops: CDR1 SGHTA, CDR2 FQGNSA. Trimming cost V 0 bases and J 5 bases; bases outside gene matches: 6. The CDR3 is CASSLAGLAGGLRETQYF. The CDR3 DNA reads TGTGCCAGCAGCTTAGCGGGACTAGCGGGAGGGCTCAGGGAGACCCAGTACTTC.

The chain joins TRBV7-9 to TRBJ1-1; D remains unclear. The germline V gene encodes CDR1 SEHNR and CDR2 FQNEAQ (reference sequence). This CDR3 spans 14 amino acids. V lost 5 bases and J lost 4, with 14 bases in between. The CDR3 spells CASSHYLDGTEAFF. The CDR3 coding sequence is TGTGCCAGCAGCCACTATCTAGACGGCACTGAAGCTTTCTTT.

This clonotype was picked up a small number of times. DNA for the CDR3: TGTGCCAGCAGCCACAGTGGAAACACCATATATTTT. This codes for CASSHSGNTIYF. The chain combines TRBV14 with TRBJ1-3; D is uncertain. The CDR3 extends over 12 amino acids. Germline V CDR1 and CDR2: SGHDN, FVKESK. Trimming removed 3 bases at V and 3 bases at J, with 3 bases between.

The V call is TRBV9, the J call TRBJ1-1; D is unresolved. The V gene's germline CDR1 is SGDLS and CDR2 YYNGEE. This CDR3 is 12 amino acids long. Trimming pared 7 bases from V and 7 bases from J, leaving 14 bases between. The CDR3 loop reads CASSPPNDEAFF. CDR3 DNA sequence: TGTGCCAGCTCACCACCTAACGATGAAGCTTTCTTT.

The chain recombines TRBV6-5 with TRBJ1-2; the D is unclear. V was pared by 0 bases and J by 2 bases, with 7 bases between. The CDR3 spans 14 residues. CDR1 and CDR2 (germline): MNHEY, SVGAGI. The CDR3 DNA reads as TGTGCCAGCAGTTACTCCCCAGACAACTATGGCTACACCTTC. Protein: CASSYSPDNYGYTF.

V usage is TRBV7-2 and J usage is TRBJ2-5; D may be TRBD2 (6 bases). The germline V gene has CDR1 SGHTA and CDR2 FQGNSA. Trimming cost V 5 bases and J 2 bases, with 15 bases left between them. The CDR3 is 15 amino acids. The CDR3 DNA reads TGTGCCAGCAGCCTGCTTTTGGGGGGTCAAGAGACCCAGTACTTC. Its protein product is CASSLLLGGQETQYF.

The CDR3 region has the DNA TGCAGTGCAGACGCGGGAGATGCGAACACCGGGGAGCTGTTTTTT. This sequence encodes CSADAGDANTGELFF. The chain combines TRBV20-1 with TRBJ2-2; TRBD2 matches 7 bases. Germline lookup yields CDR1 DFQATT and CDR2 SNEGSKA (reference sequence). The CDR3 is 15 residues long. V dropped 6 bases and J dropped 0; count of bases not matched to a gene: 7.

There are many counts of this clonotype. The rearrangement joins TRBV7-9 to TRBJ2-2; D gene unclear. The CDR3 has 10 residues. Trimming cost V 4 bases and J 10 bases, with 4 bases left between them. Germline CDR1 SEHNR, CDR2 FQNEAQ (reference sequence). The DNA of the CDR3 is TGTGCCAGCAGCTCAGCGGAGCTGTTTTTT. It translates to CASSSAELFF.

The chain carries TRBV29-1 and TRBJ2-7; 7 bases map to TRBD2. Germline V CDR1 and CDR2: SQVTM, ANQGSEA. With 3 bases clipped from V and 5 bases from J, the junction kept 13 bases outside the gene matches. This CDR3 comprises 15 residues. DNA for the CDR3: TGCAGCGTTGACCCCTCGGGGGGAGCTCGGGACGAGCAGTACTTC. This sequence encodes CSVDPSGGARDEQYF.

CDR3 residues: CASGGLADNTGGAFF. The CDR3 DNA follows: TGTGCCAGCGGGGGACTAGCGGACAACACCGGAGGGGCTTTCTTT. The rearrangement uses TRBV2 and TRBJ1-1; a weak D match, TRBD1 (5 bases). Trimming pared 8 bases from V and 11 bases from J, leaving 27 bases between. In germline, CDR1 is SNHLY, CDR2 FYNNEI. The CDR3 is 15 residues long. The entire variable domain, with the rest obtained from reference TRBV2 and TRBJ1-1, is as follows: EPEVTQTPSHQVTQMGQEVILRCVPISNHLYFYWYRQILGQKVEFLVSFYNNEISEKSEIFDDQFSVERPDGSNFTLKIRSTKLEDSAMYFCASGGLADNTGGAFFGQGTRLTVV.

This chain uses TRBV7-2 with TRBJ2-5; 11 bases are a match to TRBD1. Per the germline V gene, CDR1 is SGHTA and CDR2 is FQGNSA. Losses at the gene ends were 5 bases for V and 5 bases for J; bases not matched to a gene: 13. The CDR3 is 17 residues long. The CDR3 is CASSQRQAGTGGETQYF. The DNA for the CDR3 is TGTGCCAGCAGCCAGCGTCAAGCCGGGACAGGGGGGGAGACCCAGTACTTC.

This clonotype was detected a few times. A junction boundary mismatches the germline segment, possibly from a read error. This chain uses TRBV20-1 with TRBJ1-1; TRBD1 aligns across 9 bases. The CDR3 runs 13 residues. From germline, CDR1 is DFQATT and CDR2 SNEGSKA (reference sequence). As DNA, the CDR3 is TGCAGTGTTAGAAGCCGGGACAGGGTGGAAGCTTTCTTT. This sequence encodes CSVRSRDRVEAFF.

The DNA for the CDR3 is TGTGCCAGCTCACCTGGACAGGGGTGGCTCGAGCAGTACTTC. Its protein product is CASSPGQGWLEQYF. The rearrangement joins TRBV10-3 to TRBJ2-7; TRBD1 aligns across 9 bases. Germline assignment: CDR1 ENHRY and CDR2 SYGVKD. The CDR3 runs 14 residues. V was pared by 10 bases and J by 6 bases, with 13 bases of the junction left unmatched.

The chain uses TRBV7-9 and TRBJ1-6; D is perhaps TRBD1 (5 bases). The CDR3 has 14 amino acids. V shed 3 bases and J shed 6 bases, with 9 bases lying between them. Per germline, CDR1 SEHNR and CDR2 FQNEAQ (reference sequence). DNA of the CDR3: TGTGCCAGCAGCTTCGGGACGACTAATTCACCCCTCCACTTT. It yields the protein CASSFGTTNSPLHF.

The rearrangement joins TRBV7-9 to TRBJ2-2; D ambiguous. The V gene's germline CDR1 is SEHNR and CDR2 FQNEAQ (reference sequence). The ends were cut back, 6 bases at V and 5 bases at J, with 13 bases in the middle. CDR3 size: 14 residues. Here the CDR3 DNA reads TGTGCCAGCAGATTAACTGGAAATACCGGGGAGCTGTTTTTT. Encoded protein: CASRLTGNTGELFF. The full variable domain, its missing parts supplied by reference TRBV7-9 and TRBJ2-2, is DTGVSQNPRHKITKRGQNVTFRCDPISEHNRLYWYRQTLGQGPEFLTYFQNEAQLEKSRLLSDRFSAERPKGSFSTLEIQRTEQGDSAMYLCASRLTGNTGELFFGEGSRLTVL.

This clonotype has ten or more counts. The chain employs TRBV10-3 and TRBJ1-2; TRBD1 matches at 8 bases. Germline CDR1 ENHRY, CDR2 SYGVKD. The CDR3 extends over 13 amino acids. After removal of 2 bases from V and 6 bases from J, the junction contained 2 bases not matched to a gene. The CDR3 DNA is TGTGCCATCAGTGAGCAGACAGGGGATGGCTACACCTTC. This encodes CAISEQTGDGYTF.

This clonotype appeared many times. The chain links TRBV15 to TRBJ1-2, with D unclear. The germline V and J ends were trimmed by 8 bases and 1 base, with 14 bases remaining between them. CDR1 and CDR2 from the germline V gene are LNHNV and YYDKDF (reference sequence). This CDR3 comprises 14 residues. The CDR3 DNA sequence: TGTGCCACCCCTTCCCCTCAGTATAACTATGGCTACACCTTC. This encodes CATPSPQYNYGYTF.

CDR3 nucleotide sequence: TGCAGCGTTCGGGCGGGCGACACTGAAGCTTTCTTT. Protein: CSVRAGDTEAFF. This chain joins TRBV29-1 and TRBJ1-1, with D unclear. Germline loops: CDR1 SQVTM, CDR2 ANQGSEA. This CDR3 comprises 12 residues. The V end was cut by 5 bases, the J end by 3 bases, with 10 bases between.

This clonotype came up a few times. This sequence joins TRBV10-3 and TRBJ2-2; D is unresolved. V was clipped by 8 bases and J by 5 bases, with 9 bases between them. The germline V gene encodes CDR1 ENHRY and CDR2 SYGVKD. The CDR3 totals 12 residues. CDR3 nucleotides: TGTGCCATCCCCGGGCTGACCGGGGAGCTGTTTTTT. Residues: CAIPGLTGELFF.

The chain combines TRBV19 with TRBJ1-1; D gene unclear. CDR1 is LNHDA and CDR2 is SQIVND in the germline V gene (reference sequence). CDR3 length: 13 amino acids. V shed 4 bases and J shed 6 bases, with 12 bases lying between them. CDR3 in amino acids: CASSTGLAAEAFF. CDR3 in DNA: TGTGCCAGTAGTACGGGGTTGGCGGCTGAAGCTTTCTTT.

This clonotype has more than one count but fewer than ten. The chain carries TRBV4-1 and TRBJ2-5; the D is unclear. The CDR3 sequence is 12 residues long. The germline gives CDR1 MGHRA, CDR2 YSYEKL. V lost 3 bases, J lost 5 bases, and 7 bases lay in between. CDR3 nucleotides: TGCGCCAGCAGCCAGATGCGTGAGACCCAGTACTTC. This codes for CASSQMRETQYF.